This T cell receptor (beta chain) was profiled in a study of cytomegalovirus exposure and HLA in healthy donors. The PCR used 60 Vbeta and 13 Jbeta primers. Profiled with immunoSEQ multiplex PCR; TCRdb holds only in-frame clones, not every one. The sample includes a few hundred thousand clones, around 80% seen only once; the top ten take roughly 0.22%. General observations from the study: In a later analysis, HLA-C alleles had the fewest associated TCRs, DRB1 alleles the most.

The V gene lost 0 bases and the J gene lost 0 bases, with 9 bases spanning the gap. From germline, CDR1 is SGDLS and CDR2 YYNGEE. The CDR3 covers 15 residues. Each of the donors was a healthy bone marrow donor. Details on this clone: Its antigen is not known. Other nucleotide sequences in the sample specify the same CDR3.

This chain uses TRBV9 with TRBJ1-1; no definite D call. The receptor was derived from a girl aged 2-10 years in good health and CMV-seronegative. The specimen was PBMCs. The CDR3 reads CASSVVDSLNTEAFF. CDR3 coding DNA: TGTGCCAGCAGCGTAGTCGACTCATTGAACACTGAAGCTTTCTTT.